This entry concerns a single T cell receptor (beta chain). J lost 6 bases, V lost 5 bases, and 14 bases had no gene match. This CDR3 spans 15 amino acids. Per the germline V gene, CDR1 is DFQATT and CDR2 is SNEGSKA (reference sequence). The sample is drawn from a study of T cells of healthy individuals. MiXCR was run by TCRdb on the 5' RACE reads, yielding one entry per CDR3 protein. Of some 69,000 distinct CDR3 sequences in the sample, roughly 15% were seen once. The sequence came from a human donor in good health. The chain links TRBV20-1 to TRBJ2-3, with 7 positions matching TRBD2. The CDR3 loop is CSAFRSSGGRDTQYF. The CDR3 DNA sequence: TGCAGTGCTTTCCGGAGCTCCGGGGGGAGGGATACGCAGTATTTT.